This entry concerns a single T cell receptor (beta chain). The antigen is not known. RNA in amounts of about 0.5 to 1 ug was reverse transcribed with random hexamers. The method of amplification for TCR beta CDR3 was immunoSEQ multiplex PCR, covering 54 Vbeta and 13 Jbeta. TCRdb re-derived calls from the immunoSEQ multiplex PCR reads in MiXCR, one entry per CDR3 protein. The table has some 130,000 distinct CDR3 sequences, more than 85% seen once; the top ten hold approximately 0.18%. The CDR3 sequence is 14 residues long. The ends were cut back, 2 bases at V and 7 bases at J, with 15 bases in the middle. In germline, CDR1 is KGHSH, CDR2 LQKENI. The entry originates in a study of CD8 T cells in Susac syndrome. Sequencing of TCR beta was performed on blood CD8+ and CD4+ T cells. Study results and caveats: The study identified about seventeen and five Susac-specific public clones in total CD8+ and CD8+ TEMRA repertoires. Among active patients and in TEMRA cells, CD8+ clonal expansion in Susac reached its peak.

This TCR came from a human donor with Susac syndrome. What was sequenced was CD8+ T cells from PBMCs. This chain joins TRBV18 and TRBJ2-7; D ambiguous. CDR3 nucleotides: TGTGCCAGCTCACCAGAGAATCCGTCTTGGGAGCAGTACTTC. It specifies CASSPENPSWEQYF.